The present entry profiles one T cell receptor beta chain with its context. Its specificity is unknown. The CDR3 totals 15 residues. Germline CDR1 and CDR2: DFQATT and SNEGSKA (reference sequence). Trimming removed 6 bases from V and 5 bases from J, with 22 bases in between. This record comes from a study of vaccination and CD4 T cells after COVID-19. Looking at the study overall: As a positive control, some control cultures were given a CEFX pool, while others were given an HIV-1 Nef pool or no peptide.

The Oncomine TCR Beta short-read assay sequenced DNA from cultured CD4+ T cells. It was cultured CD4+ T cells from which genomic DNA was extracted. TCRdb recomputed calls from the PCR reads with MiXCR, one row per CDR3 protein. The sample carries around 13,000 distinct CDR3 sequences, roughly 29% recorded once. The treatment denotes: 10-day PBMC culture with coronavirus spike peptide pools or control peptides (ViraFEST assay). The authors isolated CD4+ T cells by negative selection after around 11 days of culture. This clonotype was sampled from a human donor who received a COVID-19 vaccine. The sample in question was CD4+ T cells from blood, cultured in vitro, obtained before SARS-CoV-2 vaccination. The chain couples TRBV20-1 to TRBJ1-2, with unresolved D. CDR3: CSAPTGGRSEYGYTF. CDR3 coding DNA: TGCAGTGCCCCAACGGGAGGGCGCAGCGAGTATGGCTACACCTTC.